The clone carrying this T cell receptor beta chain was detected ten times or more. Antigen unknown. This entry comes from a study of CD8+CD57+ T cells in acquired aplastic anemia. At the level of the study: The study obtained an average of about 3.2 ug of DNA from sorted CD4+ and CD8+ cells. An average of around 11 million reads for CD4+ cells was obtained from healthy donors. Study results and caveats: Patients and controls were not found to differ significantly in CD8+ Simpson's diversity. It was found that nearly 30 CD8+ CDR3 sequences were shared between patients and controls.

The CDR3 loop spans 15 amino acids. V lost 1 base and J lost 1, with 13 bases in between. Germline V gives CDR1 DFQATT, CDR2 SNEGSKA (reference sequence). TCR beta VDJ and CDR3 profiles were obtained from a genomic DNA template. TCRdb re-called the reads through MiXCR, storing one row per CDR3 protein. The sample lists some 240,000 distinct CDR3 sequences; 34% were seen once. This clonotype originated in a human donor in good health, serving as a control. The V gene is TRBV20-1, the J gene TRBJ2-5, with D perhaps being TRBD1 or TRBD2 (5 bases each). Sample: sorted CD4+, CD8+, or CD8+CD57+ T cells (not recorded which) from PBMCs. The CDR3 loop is CSARGETGTQETQYF. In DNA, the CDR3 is TGCAGTGCTAGAGGGGAGACGGGGACCCAAGAGACCCAGTACTTC.